Here is one TCR beta chain with its context. This clonotype was observed a handful of times. Its antigen is currently not known. The record has no base qualities; no much larger clone is one base away. The treatment or condition label corresponds to: in vitro stimulation with specific CMV peptide epitopes to enrich CMV-specific T cells. Instrument used: Illumina HiSeq 1500. The public sequencing data were trimmed at Q25 with fastp and processed into clonotypes with MiXCR by TCRdb, which kept only in-frame beta chains. CDR3 protein duplicates are merged, each entry listing the most common genes and DNA. In this sample the table shows 650,000 to 850,000 distinct CDR3 sequences, almost 30% of which occur a single time. Less than 15% of the sample comes from the top ten. The data belong to a study of T cell repertoires in cytomegalovirus infection (dated by TCRdb to 2018 to 2020). A note on the overall study: Recently identified HLA-C-restricted CMV epitopes, whose presentation resists viral immunomodulation, were targeted by peptide stimulations together with well-studied HLA-B-restricted epitopes. Donor HLA type was relevant to the analysis, because carriage of CMV infection together with the matching HLA type was indicated by public TCR beta signatures.

General findings and caveats noted by the study authors: Carriers of CMV infection plus the relevant HLA type were discriminated by the cumulative frequency of public TCR beta family members in the study cohort and in an independent roughly 380-donor cohort. The ex vivo response was dominated by HLA-C-restricted CMV-specific TCR beta clonotypes, and the single most frequent clonotype in two of eight donors was supplied by these HLA-C-restricted clonotypes.

The sequenced sample was cultured CD8+ T cells from PBMCs, obtained from culture after CMV antigen stimulation. This sequence originates from a human donor in good health (CMV status not recorded). Some clones in this sample may be carry-over from other donors' samples.

Read as DNA, the sequence is TGTGCCAGCAGTTTCCGACAGGAGGTAAAGGGCTACACCTTC. Its protein reads: CASSFRQEVKGYTF. The chain joins TRBV27 to TRBJ1-2; the D segment could be TRBD1, given 6 matching bases. CDR1 MNHEY and CDR2 SMNVEV were looked up in the germline V gene (reference sequence). V loses 3 bases, J loses 8 bases, and the germline ends lie 16 bases apart. The CDR3 holds 14 amino acids from the cysteine to the phenylalanine. Left in the record is the CDR3 DNA by itself, 42 bases read in frame from the first base.